This TCR beta chain was profiled in a study of cytomegalovirus exposure and HLA in healthy donors. It was with 60 Vbeta and 13 Jbeta primers that the PCR ran. Data came from immunoSEQ multiplex PCR; TCRdb stores just in-frame clones and leaves some out. The sample has about 70,000 clones, approximately 90% seen once; the top ten hold 1.5% to 2.5%. This clone was observed a handful of times. Per the germline V gene, CDR1 is LGHNA and CDR2 is YNFKEQ. V shed 2 bases and J 0 bases; nucleotides not matched to a gene: 16. The CDR3 has 20 amino acids. The sequencing input was PBMCs. V and J are TRBV4-2 and TRBJ2-1; TRBD2 aligns across 7 bases. The receptor was isolated from a woman aged 25 to 45 in good health and CMV-seronegative. The CDR3 loop is CASSQRALGGGLISYNEQFF. The CDR3 DNA is TGTGCCAGCAGCCAAAGGGCGTTGGGGGGAGGGCTTATCTCCTACAATGAGCAGTTCTTC.